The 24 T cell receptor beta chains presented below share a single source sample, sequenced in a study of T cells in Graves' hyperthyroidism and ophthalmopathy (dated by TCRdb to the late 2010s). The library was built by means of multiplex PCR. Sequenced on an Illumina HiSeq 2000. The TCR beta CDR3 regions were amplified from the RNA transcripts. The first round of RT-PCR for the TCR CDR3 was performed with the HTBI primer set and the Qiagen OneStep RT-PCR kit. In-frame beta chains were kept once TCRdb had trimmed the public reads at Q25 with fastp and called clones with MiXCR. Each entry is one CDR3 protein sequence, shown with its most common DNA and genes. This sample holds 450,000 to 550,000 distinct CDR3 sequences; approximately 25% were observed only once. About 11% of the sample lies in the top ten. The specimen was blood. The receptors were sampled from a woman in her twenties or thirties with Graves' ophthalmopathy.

CDR3 nucleotides: TGTGCCAGCAGTTACTCGACTCAGGGGTTCGTATTAGATGGCTACACCTTC. Encoded protein: CASSYSTQGFVLDGYTF. The chain carries TRBV6-5 and TRBJ1-2, with D possibly TRBD1 on 6 matching bases. Between the trimmed V and J ends, which lost 0 bases and 6 bases, there was a span of 20 bases. CDR1 and CDR2 (germline): MNHEY, SVGAGI. This CDR3 has 17 amino acids.

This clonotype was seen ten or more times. The CDR3 nucleotides are TGTGCCAGCAGTTTATCCCGGGACAGCAGCTATGGCTACACCTTC. It encodes CASSLSRDSSYGYTF. The J gene is TRBJ1-2, the V gene TRBV27, with 7 bases lining up with TRBD1. Germline values: CDR1 MNHEY, CDR2 SMNVEV (reference sequence). This CDR3 is built from 15 residues. V lost 0 bases to trimming and J lost 4 bases; unmatched junction nucleotides: 5.

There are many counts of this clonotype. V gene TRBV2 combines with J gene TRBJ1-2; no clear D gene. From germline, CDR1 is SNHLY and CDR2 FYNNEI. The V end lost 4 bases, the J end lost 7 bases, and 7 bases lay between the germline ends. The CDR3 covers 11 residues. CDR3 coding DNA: TGTGCCAGCAGTGTCGGAGGTGGCTACACCTTC. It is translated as CASSVGGGYTF.

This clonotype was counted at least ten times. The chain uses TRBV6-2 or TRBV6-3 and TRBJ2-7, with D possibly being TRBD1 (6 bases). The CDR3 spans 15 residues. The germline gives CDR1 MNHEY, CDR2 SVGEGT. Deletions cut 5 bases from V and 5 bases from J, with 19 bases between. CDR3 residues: CASSRRGTRLDEQYF. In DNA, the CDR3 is TGTGCCAGCAGTAGGAGAGGGACACGGCTTGACGAGCAGTACTTC.

Written as DNA, the CDR3 is TGTGCCAGCAGCTGGGCTTCCTCTGGAAACACCATATATTTT. Its translation: CASSWASSGNTIYF. The genes are TRBV12-3 or TRBV12-4 and TRBJ1-3; D ambiguous. The CDR3 consists of 14 residues. The germline V and J ends were trimmed by 6 bases and 0 bases, with 9 bases remaining between them.

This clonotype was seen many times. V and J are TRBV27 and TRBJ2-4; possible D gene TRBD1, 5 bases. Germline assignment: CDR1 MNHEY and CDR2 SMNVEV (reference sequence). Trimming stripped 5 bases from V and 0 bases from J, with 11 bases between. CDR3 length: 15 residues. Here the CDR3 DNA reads TGTGCCAGCAGTGACCCCAGGGTAGCCAAAAACATTCAGTACTTC. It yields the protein CASSDPRVAKNIQYF.

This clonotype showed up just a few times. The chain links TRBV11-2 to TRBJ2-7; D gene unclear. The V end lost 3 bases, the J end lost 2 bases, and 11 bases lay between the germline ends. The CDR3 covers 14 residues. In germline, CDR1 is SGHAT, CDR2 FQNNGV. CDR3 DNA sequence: TGTGCCAGCAGCTTTGAGAGGCACCCCTACGAGCAGTACTTC. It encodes CASSFERHPYEQYF.

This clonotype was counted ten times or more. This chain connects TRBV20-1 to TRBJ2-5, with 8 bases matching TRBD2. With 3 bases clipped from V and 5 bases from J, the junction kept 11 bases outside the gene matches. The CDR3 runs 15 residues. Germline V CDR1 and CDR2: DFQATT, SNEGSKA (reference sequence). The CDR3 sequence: CSARIHSGGGETQYF. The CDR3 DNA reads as TGCAGTGCTAGGATCCACAGCGGGGGCGGCGAGACCCAGTACTTC.

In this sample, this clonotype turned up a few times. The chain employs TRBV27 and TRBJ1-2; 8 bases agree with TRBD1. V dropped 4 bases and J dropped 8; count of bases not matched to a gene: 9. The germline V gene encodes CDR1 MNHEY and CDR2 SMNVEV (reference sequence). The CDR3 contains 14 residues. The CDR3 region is CASSSDYRGVGYTF. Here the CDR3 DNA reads TGTGCCAGCAGTTCAGATTACAGGGGGGTAGGCTACACCTTC.

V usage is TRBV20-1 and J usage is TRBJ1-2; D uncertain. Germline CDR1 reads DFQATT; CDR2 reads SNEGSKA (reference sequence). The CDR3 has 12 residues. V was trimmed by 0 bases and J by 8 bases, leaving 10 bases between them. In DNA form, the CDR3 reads TGCAGTGCTAGAGAAGGCAGGAAGGGCTACACCTTC. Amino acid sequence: CSAREGRKGYTF.

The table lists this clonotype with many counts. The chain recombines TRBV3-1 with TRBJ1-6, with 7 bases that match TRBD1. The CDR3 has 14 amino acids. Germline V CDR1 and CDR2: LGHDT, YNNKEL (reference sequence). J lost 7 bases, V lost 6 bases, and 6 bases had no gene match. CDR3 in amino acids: CASRPGQWNSPLHF. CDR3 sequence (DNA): TGTGCCAGCAGACCGGGACAGTGGAATTCACCCCTCCACTTT.

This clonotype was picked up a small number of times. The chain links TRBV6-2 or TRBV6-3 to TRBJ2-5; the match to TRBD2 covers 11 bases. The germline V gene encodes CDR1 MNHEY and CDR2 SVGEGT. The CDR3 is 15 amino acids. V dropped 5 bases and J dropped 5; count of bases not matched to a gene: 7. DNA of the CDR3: TGTGCCAGCAGTGCACTAGCGGGAGTTCAGGAGACCCAGTACTTC. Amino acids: CASSALAGVQETQYF.

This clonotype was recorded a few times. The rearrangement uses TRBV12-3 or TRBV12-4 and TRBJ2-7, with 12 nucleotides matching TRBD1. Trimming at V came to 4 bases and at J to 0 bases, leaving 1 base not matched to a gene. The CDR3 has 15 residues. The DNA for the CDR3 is TGTGCCAGCAGTTGGGGACAGGGGGCCTCCTACGAGCAGTACTTC. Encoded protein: CASSWGQGASYEQYF.

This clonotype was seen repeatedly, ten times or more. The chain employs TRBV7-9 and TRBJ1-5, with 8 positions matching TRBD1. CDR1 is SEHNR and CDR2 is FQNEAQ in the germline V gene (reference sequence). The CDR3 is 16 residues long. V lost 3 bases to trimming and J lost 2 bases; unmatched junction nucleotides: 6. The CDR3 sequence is CASSFTGGLGNQPQHF. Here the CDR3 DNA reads TGTGCCAGCAGCTTTACAGGGGGACTGGGCAATCAGCCCCAGCATTTT.

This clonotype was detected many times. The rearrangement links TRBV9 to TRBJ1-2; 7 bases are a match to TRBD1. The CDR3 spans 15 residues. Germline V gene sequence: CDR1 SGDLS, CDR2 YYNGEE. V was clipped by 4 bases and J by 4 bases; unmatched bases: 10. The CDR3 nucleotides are TGTGCCAGCAGCCCACCGATGGGACAGACCTATGGCTACACCTTC. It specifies CASSPPMGQTYGYTF.

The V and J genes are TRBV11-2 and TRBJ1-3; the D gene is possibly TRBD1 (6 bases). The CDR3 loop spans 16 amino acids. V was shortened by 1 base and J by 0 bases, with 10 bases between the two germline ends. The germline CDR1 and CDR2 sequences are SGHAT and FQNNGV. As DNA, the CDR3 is TGTGCCAGCAGCTTAGGGGGGCCCTCCTCTGGAAACACCATATATTTT. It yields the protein CASSLGGPSSGNTIYF.

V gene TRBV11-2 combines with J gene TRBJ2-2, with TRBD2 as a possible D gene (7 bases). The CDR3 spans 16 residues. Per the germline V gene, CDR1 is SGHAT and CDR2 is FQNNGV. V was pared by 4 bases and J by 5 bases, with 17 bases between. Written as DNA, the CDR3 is TGTGCCAGCAGCTCCCACGGGGGGCTGTATACCGGGGAGCTGTTTTTT. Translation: CASSSHGGLYTGELFF.

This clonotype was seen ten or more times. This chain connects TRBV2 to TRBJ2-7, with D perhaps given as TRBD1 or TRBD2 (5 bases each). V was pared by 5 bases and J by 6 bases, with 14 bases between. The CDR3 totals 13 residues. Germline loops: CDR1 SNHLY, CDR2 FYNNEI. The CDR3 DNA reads TGTGCCAGCAGTTTGGGGGTCCCGGGCGAGCAGTACTTC. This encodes CASSLGVPGEQYF.

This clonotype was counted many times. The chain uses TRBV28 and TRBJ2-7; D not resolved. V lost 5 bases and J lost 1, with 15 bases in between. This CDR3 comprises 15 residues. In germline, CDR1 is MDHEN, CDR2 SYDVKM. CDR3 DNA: TGTGCCAGCAGTCTCCCTTTAGACGGTTCCTACGAGCAGTACTTC. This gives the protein CASSLPLDGSYEQYF.

CDR3 in DNA: TGTGCCAGCCCTACCAATCAGCCCCAGCATTTT. It yields the protein CASPTNQPQHF. The chain combines TRBV27 with TRBJ1-5, with D hard to call. Trimming left V 8 bases short and J 3 bases short, with 5 bases between. Germline assignment: CDR1 MNHEY and CDR2 SMNVEV (reference sequence). This CDR3 has 11 residues.

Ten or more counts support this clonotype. The CDR3 DNA reads as TGTGCCAGCAGTTTTGGACTGAGCTCCTACGAGCAGTACTTC. Amino acids: CASSFGLSSYEQYF. The chain combines TRBV27 with TRBJ2-7, with D tentatively TRBD2 (5 bases). CDR1 and CDR2 from the germline V gene are MNHEY and SMNVEV (reference sequence). The ends were cut back, 3 bases at V and 0 bases at J, with 9 bases in the middle. The CDR3 length is 14 residues.

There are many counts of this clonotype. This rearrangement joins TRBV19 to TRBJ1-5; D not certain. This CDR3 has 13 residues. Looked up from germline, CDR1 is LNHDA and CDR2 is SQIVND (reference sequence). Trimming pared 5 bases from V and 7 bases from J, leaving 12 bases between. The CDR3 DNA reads TGTGCCAGTAGTGAATCACCTGGACAGCCCCAGCATTTT. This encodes CASSESPGQPQHF.

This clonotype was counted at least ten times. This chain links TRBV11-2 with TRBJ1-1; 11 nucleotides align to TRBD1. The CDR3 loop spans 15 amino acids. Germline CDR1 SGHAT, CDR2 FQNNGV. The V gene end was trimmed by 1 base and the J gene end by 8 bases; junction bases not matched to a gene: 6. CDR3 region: CASSLGGQGAPEAFF. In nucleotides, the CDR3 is TGTGCCAGCAGCTTAGGAGGACAGGGGGCCCCCGAAGCTTTCTTT.

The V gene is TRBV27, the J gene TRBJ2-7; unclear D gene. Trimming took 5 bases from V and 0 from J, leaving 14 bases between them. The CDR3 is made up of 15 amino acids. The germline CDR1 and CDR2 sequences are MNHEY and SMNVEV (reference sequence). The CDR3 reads CASSLGQSISYEQYF. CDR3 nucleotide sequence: TGTGCCAGCAGTCTCGGGCAGTCGATCTCCTACGAGCAGTACTTC.